These 7 T cell receptor beta chains were sequenced from one sample in a study of tumor-infiltrating lymphocytes in primary liver carcinoma. DNA and RNA were both co-extracted from around 20-30 mg of bulk tissue that had not been sorted. Total RNA (roughly 530 ng) served as template for TCR beta cDNA synthesis primed by a constant-region primer. Slightly modified ARM-PCR served as the procedure for the TCR beta libraries. These libraries came from three rounds of nested multiplex PCR. Two initial PCR rounds of about 11 cycles each paired TRBV1-TRBV30 forward primers with a C-beta reverse primer. TCRdb used MiXCR to reprocess the multiplex PCR reads, holding one entry per CDR3 protein. In the table there are about 110,000 distinct CDR3 sequences, approximately 70% of which are singletons. Sequenced: liver tumor tissue from sampling region 1. Specified subset: tumor region T1, superior pole. Every receptor here comes from a woman aged 60-70 years with primary liver carcinoma and hepatitis B virus infection.

The V and J genes are TRBV28 and TRBJ2-5, with a tentative D call TRBD2 (6 bases). Per the germline V gene, CDR1 is MDHEN and CDR2 is SYDVKM. V was cut by 6 bases and J by 2 bases, with 13 bases left in between. The CDR3 has 14 amino acids. The chain's CDR3 is CASSSLREQETQYF. The CDR3 bases are TGTGCCAGCAGCTCCCTCCGGGAGCAAGAGACCCAGTACTTC.

In the case of this clonotype: An end of the junction differs from the germline gene, which may be a read error. This chain links TRBV6-6 with TRBJ1-5; maybe TRBD1 (6 bases). The germline V gene has CDR1 MNHNY and CDR2 SVGAGI (reference sequence). The CDR3 length is 15 residues. In DNA form, the CDR3 reads TGTGCCAACAGTGAGGGACATAGTAGCAATCAGCCCCAGCATTTT. Protein product: CANSEGHSSNQPQHF.

This chain joins TRBV28 and TRBJ2-7; D gene ambiguous. The V gene lost 6 bases and the J gene lost 2 bases, with 14 bases spanning the gap. The CDR3 contains 14 residues. Germline assignment: CDR1 MDHEN and CDR2 SYDVKM. DNA for the CDR3: TGTGCCAGCAGGTCGCCCGGTAGCCCCTACGAGCAGTACTTC. It is translated as CASRSPGSPYEQYF. Based on the CDR3 plus reference TRBV28 and TRBJ2-7, the full variable domain is DVKVTQSSRYLVKRTGEKVFLECVQDMDHENMFWYRQDPGLGLRLIYFSYDVKMKEKGDIPEGYSVSREKKERFSLILESASTNQTSMYLCASRSPGSPYEQYFGPGTRLTVT.

Points on this clonotype: This may be a read error, as it is one base from a much larger clone. J is TRBJ2-2 and V is TRBV6-6; possibly TRBD2 for D (6 bases). Germline-derived CDR1 and CDR2 are MNHNY and SVGAGI (reference sequence). The CDR3 covers 15 residues. The CDR3 DNA sequence: TGTGTCAGCAGTGGAAGTGCGGGAAACACCGGGGAGCTGTTTTTT. It yields the protein CVSSGSAGNTGELFF.

Turning to this clonotype: A read error may explain this, as a much larger clone is one base away. The V and J genes are TRBV29-1 and TRBJ1-2; D not certain. This CDR3 spans 12 amino acids. Germline lookup yields CDR1 SQVTM and CDR2 ANQGSEA. CDR3 DNA: TGCAGCGTTAAGGGAGATAACCATGGCTACACCTTC. Its translation is CSVKGDNHGYTF.

Concerning this clonotype: One end of the junction varies from germline; a read error may be responsible. The chain is built from TRBV11-2 and TRBJ1-3; the match to TRBD1 covers 9 bases. CDR3 length: 19 residues. Germline CDR1 SGHAT, CDR2 FQNNGV. Written as DNA, the CDR3 is TGTGCCAGCAACTCACGCCCGGACAGGGGAGCGTACTTTGGAAACACCATACATTTT. Its translation is CASNSRPDRGAYFGNTIHF.

This chain uses TRBV5-4 with TRBJ2-2, with a tentative D call TRBD1 (6 bases). Germline V CDR1 and CDR2: SGHNT, YYREEE (reference sequence). V was pared by 4 bases and J by 2 bases, with 12 bases between. CDR3 length: 15 amino acids. CDR3 in amino acids: CASSPRDKNTGELFF. The CDR3 DNA reads TGTGCCAGCAGCCCGAGGGACAAAAACACCGGGGAGCTGTTTTTT.